The rows below give T cell receptor beta chains drawn from one sample of a study of blood T cell repertoires in COVID-19. Sequencing was performed with immunoSEQ multiplex PCR; in TCRdb, only in-frame clones are kept and a portion is missing. In the table there are about 130,000 clones, 75% to 90% of which are singletons. The sequenced sample was peripheral blood. Every receptor here comes from a woman between 45 and 65 years old who had recovered from COVID-19. Both conserved end residues are part of each CDR3. The order of the fields is D gene, clone size, J gene, V gene, CDR3 DNA, CDR3 protein. A D gene is named only where the DNA matches it firmly. Clone size is not always given. Where it is, it says once, few, many or a class for expanded clones.

>-|-|TRBJ2-1|TRBV30
TGTGCCTGGAGGTGGAGTTACAATGAGCAGTTCTTC
CAWRWSYNEQFF
>-|once|TRBJ2-1|TRBV3-1/TRBV3-2
TGTGCCAGCAGCCATCTCCGAGTAGGAGCCAATGAGCAGTTCTTC
CASSHLRVGANEQFF
>-|-|TRBJ2-5|TRBV2
TGTGCCAGCAGAGCGGAGACCCAGTACTTC
CASRAETQYF
>TRBD2|-|TRBJ2-3|TRBV7-9
TGTGCCAGCAGCCCCCGAGCGGGAATTAGCACAGATACGCAGTATTTT
CASSPRAGISTDTQYF
>-|-|TRBJ1-2|TRBV6-6
TGTGCCAGCAGTTTACTGGGAGGGAACTATGGCTACACCTTC
CASSLLGGNYGYTF
>TRBD2|-|TRBJ2-5|TRBV3-1/TRBV3-2
TGTGCCAGCAGCCAAGTTTCTAGCGGGAGAGGGACCCAGTACTTC
CASSQVSSGRGTQYF
>-|-|TRBJ1-1|TRBV7-8
TGTGCCAGCAGCTTCACTCCCCTCGAAGTCTACACTGAAGCTTTCTTT
CASSFTPLEVYTEAFF
>-|-|TRBJ1-5|TRBV2
TGTGCCAGCTCCCGGGAGGGCAATCAGCCCCAGCATTTT
CASSREGNQPQHF
>TRBD2|-|TRBJ2-3|TRBV5-4
TGTGCCAGCAGCTTGGGTGGACTAGCTGGGGCAGATACGCAGTATTTT
CASSLGGLAGADTQYF
>TRBD1|-|TRBJ2-7|TRBV5-1
TGCGCCAGCAGCCCCGACAGGGTCTACGAGCAGTACTTC
CASSPDRVYEQYF